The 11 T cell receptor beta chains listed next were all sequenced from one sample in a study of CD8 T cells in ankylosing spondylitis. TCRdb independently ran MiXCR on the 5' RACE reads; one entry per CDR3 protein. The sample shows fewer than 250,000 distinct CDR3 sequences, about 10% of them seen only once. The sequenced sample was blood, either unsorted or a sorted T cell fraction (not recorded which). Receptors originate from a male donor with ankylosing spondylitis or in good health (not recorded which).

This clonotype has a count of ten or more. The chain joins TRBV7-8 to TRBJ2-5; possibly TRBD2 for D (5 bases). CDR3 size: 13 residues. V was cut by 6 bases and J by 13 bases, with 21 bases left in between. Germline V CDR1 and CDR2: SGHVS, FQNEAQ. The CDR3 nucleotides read TGTGCCAGCAGTCCGACCCTCACTGCGGGCCGGTACTTC. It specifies CASSPTLTAGRYF. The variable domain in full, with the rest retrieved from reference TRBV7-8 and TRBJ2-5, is GAGVSQSPRYKVAKRGQDVALRCDPISGHVSLFWYQQALGQGPEFLTYFQNEAQLDKSGLPSDRFFAERPEGSVSTLKIQRTQQEDSAVYLCASSPTLTAGRYFGPGTRLLVL.

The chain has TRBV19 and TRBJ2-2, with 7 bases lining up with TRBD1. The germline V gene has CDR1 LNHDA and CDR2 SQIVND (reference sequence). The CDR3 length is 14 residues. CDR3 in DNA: TGTGCTATAAAAGACAGGGCGAACACCGGGGAGCTGTTTTTT. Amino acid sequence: CAIKDRANTGELFF.

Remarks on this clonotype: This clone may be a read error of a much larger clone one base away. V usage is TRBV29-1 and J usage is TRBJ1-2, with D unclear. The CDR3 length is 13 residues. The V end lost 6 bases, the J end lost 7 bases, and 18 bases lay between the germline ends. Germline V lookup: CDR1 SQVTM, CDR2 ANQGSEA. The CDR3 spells CSVYTQGDFGYTF. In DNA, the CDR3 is TGCAGCGTGTACACCCAAGGTGACTTTGGCTACACCTTC.

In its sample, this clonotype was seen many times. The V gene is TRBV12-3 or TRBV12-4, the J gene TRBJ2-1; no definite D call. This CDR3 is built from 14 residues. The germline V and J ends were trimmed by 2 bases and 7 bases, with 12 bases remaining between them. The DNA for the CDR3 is TGTGCCAGCAGTTTACTTCCAGCTTGGAATGAGCAGTTCTTC. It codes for CASSLLPAWNEQFF.

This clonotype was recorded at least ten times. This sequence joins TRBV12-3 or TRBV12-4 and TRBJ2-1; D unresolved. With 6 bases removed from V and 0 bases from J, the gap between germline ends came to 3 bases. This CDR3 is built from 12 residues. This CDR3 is CASSGSYNEQFF. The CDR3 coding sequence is TGTGCCAGCAGCGGCTCCTACAATGAGCAGTTCTTC.

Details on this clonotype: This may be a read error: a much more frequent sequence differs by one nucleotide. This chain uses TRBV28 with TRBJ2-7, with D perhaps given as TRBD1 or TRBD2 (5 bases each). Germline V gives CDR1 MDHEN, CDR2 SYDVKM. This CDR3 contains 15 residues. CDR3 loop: CASSSEGRSKYERYF. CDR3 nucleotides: TGTGCCAGCAGTTCCGAGGGGCGGTCCAAATACGAGCGGTACTTC.

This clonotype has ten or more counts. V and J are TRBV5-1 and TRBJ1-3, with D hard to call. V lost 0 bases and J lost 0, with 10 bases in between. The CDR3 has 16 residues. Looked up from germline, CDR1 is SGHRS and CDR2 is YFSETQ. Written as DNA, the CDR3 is TGCGCCAGCAGCTTGGGGGCGGTAAGCTCTGGAAACACCATATATTTT. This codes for CASSLGAVSSGNTIYF.

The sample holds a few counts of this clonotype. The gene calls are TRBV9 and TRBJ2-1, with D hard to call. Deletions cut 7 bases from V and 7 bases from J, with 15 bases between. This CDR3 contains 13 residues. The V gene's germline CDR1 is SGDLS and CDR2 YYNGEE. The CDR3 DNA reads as TGTGCCAGCGACCTAAAACATGGGAATGAGCAGTTCTTC. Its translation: CASDLKHGNEQFF. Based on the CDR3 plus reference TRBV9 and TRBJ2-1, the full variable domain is DSGVTQTPKHLITATGQRVTLRCSPRSGDLSVYWYQQSLDQGLQFLIQYYNGEERAKGNILERFSAQQFPDLHSELNLSSLELGDSALYFCASDLKHGNEQFFGPGTRLTVL.

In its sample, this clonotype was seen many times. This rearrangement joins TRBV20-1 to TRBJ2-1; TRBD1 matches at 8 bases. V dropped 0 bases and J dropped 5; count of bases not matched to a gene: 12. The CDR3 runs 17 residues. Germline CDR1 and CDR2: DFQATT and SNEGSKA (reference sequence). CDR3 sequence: CSAREDRASRTNNEQFF. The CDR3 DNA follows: TGCAGTGCTAGAGAGGACAGGGCCAGTAGGACAAACAATGAGCAGTTCTTC.

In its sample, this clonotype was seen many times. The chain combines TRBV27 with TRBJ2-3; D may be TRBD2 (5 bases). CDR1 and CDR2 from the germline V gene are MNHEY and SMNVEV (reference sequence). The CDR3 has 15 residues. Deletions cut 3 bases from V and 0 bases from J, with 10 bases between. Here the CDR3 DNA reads TGTGCCAGCAGTTTTAGGACTTCTAGCACAGATACGCAGTATTTT. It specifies CASSFRTSSTDTQYF.

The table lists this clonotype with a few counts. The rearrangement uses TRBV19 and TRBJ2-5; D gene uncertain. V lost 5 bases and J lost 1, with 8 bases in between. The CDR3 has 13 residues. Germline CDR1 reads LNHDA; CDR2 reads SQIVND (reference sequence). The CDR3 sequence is CASSLRLQETQYF. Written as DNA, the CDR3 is TGTGCCAGTAGTCTACGCCTCCAAGAGACCCAGTACTTC.